The 13 T cell receptor beta chains below were found in one sample sequenced in a study of T cell repertoires in cytomegalovirus infection (dated by TCRdb to about 2019). The sequencer was an Illumina HiSeq 1500. The public sequencing data were trimmed at Q25 with fastp and processed into clonotypes with MiXCR by TCRdb, which kept only in-frame beta chains. Every distinct CDR3 protein forms one entry, paired with its most common genes and DNA. The sample table lists about 120,000 distinct CDR3 sequences, roughly a tenth of them with a count of one. Approximately 31% of the sample is taken by the ten largest. No cognate antigen is known for these TCRs. Sequencing input: PBMCs, sequenced either directly or after in vitro stimulation (not recorded which). The receptors stem from a human donor in good health (CMV status not recorded). Some clones in this sample may be carry-over from other donors' samples.

This clonotype was observed at least ten times. The chain joins TRBV7-6 to TRBJ2-2; possibly TRBD2 for D (6 bases). The ends were cut back, 2 bases at V and 7 bases at J, with 17 bases in the middle. This CDR3 spans 16 amino acids. Looked up from germline, CDR1 is SGHVS and CDR2 is FNYEAQ. CDR3 nucleotide sequence: TGTGCCAGCAGCTTAAAAGCAGTGGCTAGCGACGGGGAGCTGTTTTTT. The encoded protein is CASSLKAVASDGELFF.

This clonotype was recorded a few times. The rearrangement uses TRBV7-3 and TRBJ2-3; 8 bases map to TRBD2. The V gene end was trimmed by 4 bases and the J gene end by 4 bases; junction bases not matched to a gene: 10. The length of the CDR3 is 16 residues. Germline V CDR1 and CDR2: SGHTA, FQGTGA. The CDR3 nucleotides read TGTGCCAGCAGCTCCCATAGCGGGATGGGGCCAGATACGCAGTATTTT. Translating gives CASSSHSGMGPDTQYF.

This clonotype was detected a few times. The rearrangement links TRBV7-6 to TRBJ2-1; 7 nucleotides align to TRBD2. Trimming at V came to 3 bases and at J to 9 bases, leaving 8 bases not matched to a gene. The CDR3 covers 14 residues. Germline V gene sequence: CDR1 SGHVS, CDR2 FNYEAQ. The CDR3 DNA sequence: TGTGCCAGCAGCTTCGGCGGGAGACGGGTTGAGCAGTTCTTC. It encodes CASSFGGRRVEQFF.

This clonotype was picked up many times. This chain uses TRBV7-6 with TRBJ2-3; D may match TRBD1 or TRBD2 (5 bases each). Trimming shortened V by 1 base and J by 4 bases, and 15 bases separated the two germline ends. The CDR3 runs 16 residues. Germline V gives CDR1 SGHVS, CDR2 FNYEAQ. CDR3 nucleotide sequence: TGTGCCAGCAGCTTAGTTCGGGACCTTCGAGCAGATACGCAGTATTTT. Encoded protein: CASSLVRDLRADTQYF.

This clonotype was counted only a few times. J is TRBJ2-1 and V is TRBV12-3 or TRBV12-4; 9 nucleotides align to TRBD2. Unmatched junction bases numbered 3, after V lost 7 bases and J lost 2 bases. CDR3 length: 14 residues. CDR3 sequence (DNA): TGTGCCAGCACTCCTAGCGGGACCTACAATGAGCAGTTCTTC. This gives the protein CASTPSGTYNEQFF.

This clonotype was recorded many times. The chain links TRBV7-9 to TRBJ2-2; D not certain. The CDR3 loop spans 14 amino acids. Germline V lookup: CDR1 SEHNR, CDR2 FQNEAQ (reference sequence). Trimming pared 1 base from V and 4 bases from J, leaving 7 bases between. DNA for the CDR3: TGTGCCAGCAGCTTAGACAGAACCACCGGGGAGCTGTTTTTT. This encodes CASSLDRTTGELFF.

On this clonotype itself: Sequence at one end of the junction differs from germline and may be a read error. This chain uses TRBV19 with TRBJ2-7; D not resolved. Germline V gene data show CDR1 as LNHDA and CDR2 as SQIVND (reference sequence). The CDR3 runs to 13 residues. CDR3 sequence reads: CVSSMRLDYEQYF. CDR3 sequence (DNA): TGTGTCAGTAGTATGAGGCTAGACTACGAGCAGTACTTC.

This clonotype was observed at least ten times. The chain employs TRBV4-1 and TRBJ1-4; D may be TRBD1 (6 bases). V was trimmed by 4 bases and J by 3 bases, leaving 24 bases between them. The CDR3 loop spans 19 amino acids. The germline V gene encodes CDR1 MGHRA and CDR2 YSYEKL. The CDR3: CASSLHGTLAGASNEKLFF. Written as DNA, the CDR3 is TGCGCCAGCAGCCTTCACGGGACACTCGCCGGGGCTTCTAATGAAAAACTGTTTTTT.

In its sample, this clonotype was seen many times. The J gene is TRBJ2-3, the V gene TRBV15; 11 bases match TRBD2. Germline V gene lookup returns CDR1 LNHNV and CDR2 YYDKDF (reference sequence). The CDR3 consists of 17 residues. J lost 4 bases, V lost 3 bases, and 9 bases had no gene match. The CDR3 DNA sequence: TGTGCCACCAGCAGTGCCCGCACTAGCGGGAGAGCAGATACGCAGTATTTT. Protein sequence: CATSSARTSGRADTQYF.

This clonotype was found many times. The DNA is left out, because the CDR3 cannot be placed on it with certainty; the CDR3 is given as TCRdb lists it. The chain has TRBV12-3 or TRBV12-4 and TRBJ2-5; the table's D call of TRBD1 was not tested on the DNA. The length of the CDR3 is 14 amino acids, counting both ends. CDR3 loop: CASSSSRGAETQYF.

The chain joins TRBV10-3 to TRBJ2-7, with D possibly being TRBD1 (5 bases). This CDR3 has 11 amino acids. Germline values: CDR1 ENHRY, CDR2 SYGVKD. Trimming took off 3 bases at V and 12 bases at J, with 12 bases between the two ends. The CDR3 nucleotides read TGTGCCATCAGTGAAAAAAGGGGTGGGTACGTC. As protein: CAISEKRGGYV.

The chain has TRBV20-1 and TRBJ2-5, with 9 bases lining up with TRBD2. Losses at the gene ends were 7 bases for V and 1 base for J; bases not matched to a gene: 4. The CDR3 length is 13 residues. CDR1 and CDR2 from the germline V gene are DFQATT and SNEGSKA (reference sequence). CDR3 loop: CSGYSGSQETQYF. CDR3 sequence (DNA): TGCAGTGGGTATAGCGGGAGCCAAGAGACCCAGTACTTC.

The gene calls are TRBV29-1 and TRBJ2-1; 8 bases map to TRBD1. The germline gives CDR1 SQVTM, CDR2 ANQGSEA. The trim removed 0 bases at V and 6 bases at J, leaving 7 bases unmatched. This CDR3 contains 15 residues. This CDR3 is CSVEDTGQGFNEQFF. The DNA for the CDR3 is TGCAGCGTTGAAGACACCGGACAGGGATTCAATGAGCAGTTCTTC.